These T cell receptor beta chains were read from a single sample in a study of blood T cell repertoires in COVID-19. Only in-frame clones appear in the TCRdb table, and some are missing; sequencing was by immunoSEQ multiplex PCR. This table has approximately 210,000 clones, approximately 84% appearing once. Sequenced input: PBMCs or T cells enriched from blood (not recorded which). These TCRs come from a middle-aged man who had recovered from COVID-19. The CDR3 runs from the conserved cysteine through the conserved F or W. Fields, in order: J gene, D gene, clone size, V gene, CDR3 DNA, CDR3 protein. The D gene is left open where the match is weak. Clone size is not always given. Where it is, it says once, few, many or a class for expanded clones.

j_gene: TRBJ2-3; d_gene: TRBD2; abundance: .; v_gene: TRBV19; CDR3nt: TGTGCCAGTAGTATAGATAGCGGGGGCACAGATACGCAGTATTTT; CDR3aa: CASSIDSGGTDTQYF
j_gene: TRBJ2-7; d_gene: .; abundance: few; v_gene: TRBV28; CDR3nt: TGTGCCAGCAGCCCCGGACAGTCCTACGAGCAGTACTTC; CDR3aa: CASSPGQSYEQYF
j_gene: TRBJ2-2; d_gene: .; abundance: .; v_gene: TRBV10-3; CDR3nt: TGTGCCATCAGTGAGAGGCAGGGGCGCGGGGAGCTGTTTTTT; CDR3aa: CAISERQGRGELFF
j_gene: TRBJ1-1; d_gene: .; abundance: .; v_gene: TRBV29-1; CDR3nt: TGCAGCGTTGAAGGTGTGTGGACACCGAACACTGAAGCTTTCTTT; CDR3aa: CSVEGVWTPNTEAFF
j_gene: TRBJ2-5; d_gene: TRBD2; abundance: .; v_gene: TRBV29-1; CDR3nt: TGCAGCGCGCGGGAGGCCCATCAAGAGACCCAGTACTTC; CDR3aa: CSAREAHQETQYF
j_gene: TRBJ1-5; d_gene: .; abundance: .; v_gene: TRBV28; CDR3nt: TGTGCCAGCAGCCTCCAGGGTATGAATCAGCCCCAGCATTTT; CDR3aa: CASSLQGMNQPQHF
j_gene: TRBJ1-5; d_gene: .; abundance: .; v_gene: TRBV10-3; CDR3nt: TGTGCCATCAGTGAAGACATCTATCAGCCCCAGCATTTT; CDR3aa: CAISEDIYQPQHF
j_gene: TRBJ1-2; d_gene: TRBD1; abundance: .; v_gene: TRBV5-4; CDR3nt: TGTGCCAGCAGCTCCGGACAGGGTCTCGAGTATGGCTACACCTTC; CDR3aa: CASSSGQGLEYGYTF
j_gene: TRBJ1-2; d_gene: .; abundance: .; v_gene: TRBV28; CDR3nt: TGTGCCAGCAGTGAACAGAACTATGGCTACACCTTC; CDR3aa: CASSEQNYGYTF
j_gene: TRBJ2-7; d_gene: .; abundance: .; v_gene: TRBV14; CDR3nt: TGTGCCAGCAGCCGAAACCATATACAAGGGGGCTACGAGCAGTACTTC; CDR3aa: CASSRNHIQGGYEQYF
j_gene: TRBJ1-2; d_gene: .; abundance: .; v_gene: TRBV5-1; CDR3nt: TGCGCCAGCAGCTTGGGTGGCTCGCAGGGCTACACCTTC; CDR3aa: CASSLGGSQGYTF
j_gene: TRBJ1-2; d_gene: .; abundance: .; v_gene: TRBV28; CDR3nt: TGTGCCAGCAGTTCGGGTAGGGGCTACACCTTC; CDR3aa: CASSSGRGYTF
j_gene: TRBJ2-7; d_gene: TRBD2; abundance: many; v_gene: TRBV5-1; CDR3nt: TGCGCCACCCCGACTAGCCTCGACGAGCAGTACTTC; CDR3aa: CATPTSLDEQYF
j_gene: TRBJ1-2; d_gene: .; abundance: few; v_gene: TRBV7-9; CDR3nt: TGTGCCAGCAGCCCGGGCGGGGGCTATGGCTACACCTTC; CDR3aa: CASSPGGGYGYTF
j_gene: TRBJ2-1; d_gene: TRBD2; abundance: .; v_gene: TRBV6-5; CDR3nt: TGTGCCAGCAGTTACTCGAGAGCTAGCGGGAGTGATGAGCAGTTCTTC; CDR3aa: CASSYSRASGSDEQFF
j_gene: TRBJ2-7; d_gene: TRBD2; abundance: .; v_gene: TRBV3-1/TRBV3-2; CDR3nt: TGTGCCAGCAGCCAAGCGGGGAGCGGGGTTTACGAGCAGTACTTC; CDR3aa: CASSQAGSGVYEQYF
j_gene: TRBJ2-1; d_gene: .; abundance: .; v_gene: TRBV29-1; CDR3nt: TGCAGCGTTTTGGGGGGTGCGGAGAGCTCCTACAATGAGCAGTTCTTC; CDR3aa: CSVLGGAESSYNEQFF
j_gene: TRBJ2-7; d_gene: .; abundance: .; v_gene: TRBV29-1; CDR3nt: TGCAGCGTTGCCGACAATTTCTACGAGCAGTACTTC; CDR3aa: CSVADNFYEQYF
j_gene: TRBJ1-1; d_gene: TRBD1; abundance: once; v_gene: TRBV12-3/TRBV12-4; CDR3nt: TGTGCCAGCACCAAAGACAGGGGGCGTGAAGCTTTCTTT; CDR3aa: CASTKDRGREAFF
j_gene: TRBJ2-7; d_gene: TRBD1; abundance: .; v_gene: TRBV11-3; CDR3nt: TGTGCCAGCAGCCCCGCAGGGGGCGGCTCCTACGAGCAGTACTTC; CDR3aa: CASSPAGGGSYEQYF
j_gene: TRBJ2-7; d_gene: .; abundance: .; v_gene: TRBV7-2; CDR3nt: TGTGCCAGCAGCTTACAGGCTCCCATGCTCTCCTACGAGCAGTACTTC; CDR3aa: CASSLQAPMLSYEQYF
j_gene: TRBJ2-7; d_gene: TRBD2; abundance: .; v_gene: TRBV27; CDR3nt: TGTGCCAGCTTAGCATACCTAGGACTAGACCACTCCTACGAGCAGTACTTC; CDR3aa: CASLAYLGLDHSYEQYF
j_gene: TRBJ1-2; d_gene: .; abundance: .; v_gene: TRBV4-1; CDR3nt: TGCGCCAGCAGCCAAGCGGCGGGGCTCTATGGCTACACCTTC; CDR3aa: CASSQAAGLYGYTF
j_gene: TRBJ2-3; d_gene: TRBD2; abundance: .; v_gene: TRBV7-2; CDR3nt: TGTGCCAGCAGCTTAATATCTAGCGGGGACACAGATACGCAGTATTTT; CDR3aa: CASSLISSGDTDTQYF
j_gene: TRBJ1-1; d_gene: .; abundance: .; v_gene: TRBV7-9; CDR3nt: TGTGCCAGCAGCCCTACTAAGCCTGAAGCTTTCTTT; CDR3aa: CASSPTKPEAFF
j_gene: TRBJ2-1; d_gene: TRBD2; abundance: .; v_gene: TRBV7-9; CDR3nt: TGTGCCAGCAGCCCGGGACTAGCGGTCGGGGGGCCCTACAATGAGCAGTTCTTC; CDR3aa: CASSPGLAVGGPYNEQFF
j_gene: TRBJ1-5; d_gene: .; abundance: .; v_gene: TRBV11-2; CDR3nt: TGTGCCAGCAGCTTAAGAGGTCTTAACAATCAGCCCCAGCATTTT; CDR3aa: CASSLRGLNNQPQHF
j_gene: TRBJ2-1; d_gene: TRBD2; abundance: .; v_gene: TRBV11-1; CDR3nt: TGTGCCAGCAGCTTAGGATTGGAGCGGGGGGGCCATGAGCAGTTCTTC; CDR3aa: CASSLGLERGGHEQFF
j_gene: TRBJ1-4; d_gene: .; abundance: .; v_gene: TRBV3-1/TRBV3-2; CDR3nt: TGTGCCAGCAGCCAAGTTGGGGCGGCAGGGAGGGAAAAACTGTTTTTT; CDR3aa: CASSQVGAAGREKLFF
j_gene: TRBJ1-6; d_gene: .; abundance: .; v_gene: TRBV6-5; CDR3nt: TGTGCCAGCAGCCCCGGGGGGTATTCACCCCTCCACTTT; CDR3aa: CASSPGGYSPLHF
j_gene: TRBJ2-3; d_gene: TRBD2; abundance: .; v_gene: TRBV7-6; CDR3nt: TGTGCCAGCAGCAATTTAGCGGGAGAGCTAGCAGATACGCAGTATTTT; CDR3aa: CASSNLAGELADTQYF
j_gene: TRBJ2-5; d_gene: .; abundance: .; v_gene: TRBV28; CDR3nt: TGTGCCAGCAGTTTGTACCCAGGCGACCAAGAGACCCAGTACTTC; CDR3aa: CASSLYPGDQETQYF
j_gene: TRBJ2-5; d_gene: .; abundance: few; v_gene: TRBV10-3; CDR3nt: TGTGCCATCAGTGAGTCGGGACACTCACAAGAGACCCAGTACTTC; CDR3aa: CAISESGHSQETQYF
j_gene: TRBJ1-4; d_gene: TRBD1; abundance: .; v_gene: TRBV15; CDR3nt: TGTGCCACCAGAAGACAGGGGGCCGGTGAAAAACTGTTTTTT; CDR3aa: CATRRQGAGEKLFF
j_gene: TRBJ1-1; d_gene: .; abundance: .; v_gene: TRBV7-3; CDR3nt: TGTGCCAGCAGCTTCGCGGTGAACACTGAAGCTTTCTTT; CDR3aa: CASSFAVNTEAFF
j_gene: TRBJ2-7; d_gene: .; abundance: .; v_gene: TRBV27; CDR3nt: TGTGCCAGCAGGGGACTTCCGATCTCCTACGAGCAGTACTTC; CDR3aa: CASRGLPISYEQYF
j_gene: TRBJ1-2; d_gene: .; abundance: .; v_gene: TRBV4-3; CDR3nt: TGCGCCAGCAGCCAAGAATACAGCTCAACGAACTATGGCTACACCTTC; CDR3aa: CASSQEYSSTNYGYTF
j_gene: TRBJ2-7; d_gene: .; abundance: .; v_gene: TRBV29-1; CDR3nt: TGCAGCGTTGGACAGTTTACCTACGAGCAGTACTTC; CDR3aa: CSVGQFTYEQYF
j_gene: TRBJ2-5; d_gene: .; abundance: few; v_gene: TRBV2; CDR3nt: TGTGCCAGCAGTGTCTTGGGGCCGCAAGAGACCCAGTACTTC; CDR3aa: CASSVLGPQETQYF
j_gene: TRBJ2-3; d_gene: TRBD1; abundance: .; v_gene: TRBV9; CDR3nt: TGTGCCAGGCGGGACAGGGTAATAGATACGCAGTATTTT; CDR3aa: CARRDRVIDTQYF
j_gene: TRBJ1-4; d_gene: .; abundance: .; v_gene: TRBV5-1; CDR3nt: TGCGCCAGCAGCTTGATGCCAGGGGTTGAAGAAAAACTGTTTTTT; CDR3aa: CASSLMPGVEEKLFF